A single sample is the source of the 22 T cell receptor beta chains below, sequenced in a study of T cells of healthy individuals. TCRdb reprocessed the 5' RACE reads via MiXCR and lists one record per CDR3 protein. The sample contains 63,000 or so distinct CDR3 sequences, 15% to 20% of which appear only once. These receptors were collected from a human donor in good health.

This clonotype was counted only a few times. The rearrangement links TRBV6-1 to TRBJ2-5, with TRBD2 matching 8 bases. The germline CDR1 and CDR2 sequences are MNHNS and SASEGT. The length of the CDR3 is 16 residues. J lost 7 bases, V lost 3 bases, and 13 bases had no gene match. This CDR3 is CASSERGGPLSSTQYF. The CDR3 DNA reads as TGTGCCAGCAGTGAGCGCGGGGGGCCTCTAAGTTCGACCCAGTACTTC.

This chain uses TRBV24-1 with TRBJ1-2; TRBD1 matches at 7 bases. The CDR3 covers 15 residues. Germline CDR1 KGHDR, CDR2 SFDVKD. The J segment lost 4 bases and the V segment lost 5 bases, leaving 9 bases of the junction unmatched. The CDR3 nucleotides are TGTGCCACCAGTGGGGACCGGGACAGCTTCTATGGCTACACCTTC. It yields the protein CATSGDRDSFYGYTF.

The chain's CDR3 is CASSHKRRETDTQYF. The CDR3, as DNA: TGTGCCAGCAGCCACAAGAGGCGGGAGACAGATACGCAGTATTTT. This rearrangement joins TRBV7-9 to TRBJ2-3, with 7 nucleotides matching TRBD2. Germline loops: CDR1 SEHNR, CDR2 FQNEAQ (reference sequence). Trimming removed 5 bases from V and 3 bases from J; junction bases left unmatched: 8. This CDR3 is built from 15 residues.

Notes on this clonotype: A read error may explain this, as a much larger clone is one base away. The chain carries TRBV25-1 and TRBJ2-2, with 11 bases matching TRBD1. CDR1 MGHDK and CDR2 SYGVNS come from the germline V gene. The CDR3 consists of 15 residues. The CDR3 sequence is CASSGTGGSTGEMFF. Written as DNA, the CDR3 is TGTGCCAGCAGTGGGACAGGGGGCAGCACCGGGGAGATGTTTTTT.

This clonotype has a count of ten or more. The chain has TRBV30 and TRBJ2-1, with TRBD1 matching over 8 bases. The CDR3 spans 14 residues. Unmatched junction bases numbered 6, after V lost 1 base and J lost 7 bases. The V gene's germline CDR1 is GTSNPN and CDR2 SVGIG (reference sequence). The CDR3 loop is CAWSGQGAVNEQFF. CDR3 DNA sequence: TGTGCCTGGAGTGGGCAGGGGGCCGTAAATGAGCAGTTCTTC.

This clonotype was recorded at least ten times. The rearrangement joins TRBV4-3 to TRBJ2-3; no reliable D call. This CDR3 contains 14 residues. V lost 0 bases to trimming and J lost 1 base, with 5 bases between them. CDR1 and CDR2 (germline): LGHNA, YSLEER. The CDR3 sequence is CASSQDSRTDTQYF. As DNA, the CDR3 is TGCGCCAGCAGCCAAGATTCACGCACAGATACGCAGTATTTT.

The sample holds many counts of this clonotype. The chain couples TRBV2 to TRBJ1-5; D uncertain. CDR3 length: 13 residues. Per germline, CDR1 SNHLY and CDR2 FYNNEI. Trimming cost V 7 bases and J 3 bases, with 10 bases left between them. CDR3 protein: CASTVAFNQPQHF. DNA for the CDR3: TGTGCCAGCACAGTCGCGTTCAATCAGCCCCAGCATTTT.

The V call is TRBV11-2, the J call TRBJ2-1, with TRBD2 identical over 7 bases. Trimming at V came to 5 bases and at J to 0 bases, leaving 7 bases not matched to a gene. The germline V gene has CDR1 SGHAT and CDR2 FQNNGV. The CDR3 has 16 residues. CDR3 region: CASSRGQRDSYNEQFF. The CDR3 DNA reads TGTGCCAGCAGCCGAGGGCAGCGGGACTCCTACAATGAGCAGTTCTTC.

The sample holds a few counts of this clonotype. V is TRBV28 and J is TRBJ2-5; D not resolved. The length of the CDR3 is 13 residues. V dropped 8 bases and J dropped 2 bases, with 12 bases sitting between them. CDR1 is MDHEN, CDR2 SYDVKM, per germline. This CDR3 reads CASRTGTQETQYF. In DNA form, the CDR3 reads TGTGCCAGCCGAACGGGTACGCAAGAGACCCAGTACTTC.

V is TRBV28 and J is TRBJ1-4; 7 nucleotides line up with TRBD1. The CDR3 has 15 amino acids. The germline gives CDR1 MDHEN, CDR2 SYDVKM. J was trimmed by 6 bases and V by 3 bases; bases with no gene match: 7. The CDR3 here is CASSFPTGYHEKLFF. CDR3 in DNA: TGTGCCAGCAGTTTCCCGACAGGGTACCATGAAAAACTGTTTTTT. The full variable domain, its missing parts supplied by reference TRBV28 and TRBJ1-4, is DVKVTQSSRYLVKRTGEKVFLECVQDMDHENMFWYRQDPGLGLRLIYFSYDVKMKEKGDIPEGYSVSREKKERFSLILESASTNQTSMYLCASSFPTGYHEKLFFGSGTQLSVL.

This clonotype showed up just a few times. The J gene is TRBJ2-1, the V gene TRBV2; 12 nucleotides line up with TRBD2. Germline V gives CDR1 SNHLY, CDR2 FYNNEI. CDR3 length: 17 amino acids. J was trimmed by 4 bases and V by 4 bases; bases with no gene match: 8. CDR3 in DNA: TGTGCCAGCAGTGCTGGGCGACTAGCGGGAGAGTACAATGAGCAGTTCTTC. Protein product: CASSAGRLAGEYNEQFF.

The rearrangement links TRBV9 to TRBJ2-1, with a weak D call TRBD2 (6 bases). Looked up from germline, CDR1 is SGDLS and CDR2 is YYNGEE. The V gene lost 1 base and the J gene lost 9 bases, with 17 bases spanning the gap. This CDR3 contains 15 residues. The CDR3 sequence: CASSVTQGPAGEQFF. CDR3 DNA sequence: TGTGCCAGCAGCGTAACCCAGGGTCCAGCGGGTGAGCAGTTCTTC.

This clonotype occurred many times. V is TRBV5-6 and J is TRBJ2-1; 8 bases are shared with TRBD2. Trimming took 5 bases from V and 7 from J; bases not matched to a gene: 17. The CDR3 loop spans 17 amino acids. The germline V gene has CDR1 SGHDT and CDR2 YYEEEE. CDR3 amino acids: CASSLTPGTRLPNEQFF. For the CDR3, the DNA is TGTGCCAGCAGTTTGACCCCTGGGACTAGACTCCCGAATGAGCAGTTCTTC.

V gene TRBV20-1 combines with J gene TRBJ2-7; TRBD1 might be the D (5 bases). The CDR3 contains 14 residues. Trimming took off 6 bases at V and 5 bases at J, with 20 bases between the two ends. The germline V gene has CDR1 DFQATT and CDR2 SNEGSKA (reference sequence). The CDR3 sequence is CSASIDSVQDEQYF. CDR3 nucleotides: TGCAGTGCCTCTATCGACAGCGTTCAGGACGAGCAGTACTTC.

The chain joins TRBV7-9 to TRBJ1-5; D might be TRBD1 (5 bases). CDR1 and CDR2 (germline): SEHNR, FQNEAQ (reference sequence). Trimming pared 1 base from V and 7 bases from J, leaving 8 bases between. The CDR3 consists of 13 residues. As DNA, the CDR3 is TGTGCCAGCAGCTTAGAGGGGCGACAGCCCCAGCATTTT. Translating it yields CASSLEGRQPQHF.

This clonotype occurred many times. This chain uses TRBV4-1 with TRBJ1-4; D unclear. Germline values: CDR1 MGHRA, CDR2 YSYEKL. V lost 3 bases and J 0 bases, leaving 5 bases between the germline ends. The CDR3 contains 14 residues. The CDR3: CASSHEATNEKLFF. The CDR3 nucleotides read TGCGCCAGCAGCCACGAGGCAACTAATGAAAAACTGTTTTTT.

This chain connects TRBV12-3 or TRBV12-4 to TRBJ2-3; 10 nucleotides line up with TRBD1. Germline trimming cut 2 bases from V and 4 bases from J; bases unmatched to any gene: 3. The CDR3 has 15 amino acids. The DNA of the CDR3 is TGTGCCAGCAGTTTAAGGACAGGGGGATCAGATACGCAGTATTTT. It encodes CASSLRTGGSDTQYF.

This clonotype came up a few times. This sequence joins TRBV4-1 and TRBJ2-3, with D possibly TRBD2 on 5 matching bases. Germline V gene lookup returns CDR1 MGHRA and CDR2 YSYEKL. Trimming shortened V by 4 bases and J by 7 bases, and 21 bases separated the two germline ends. The CDR3 loop spans 16 amino acids. CDR3 protein: CASSRPKDSLTNTQYF. CDR3 nucleotide sequence: TGCGCCAGCAGCCGCCCGAAGGACTCTCTAACCAATACGCAGTATTTT.

This clonotype occurred many times. V usage is TRBV11-2 and J usage is TRBJ2-1; no definite D call. The CDR3 loop spans 11 amino acids. Germline V CDR1 and CDR2: SGHAT, FQNNGV. V shed 5 bases and J shed 10 bases, with 9 bases lying between them. The CDR3 spells CASSTRPEQFF. The CDR3 region has the DNA TGTGCCAGCAGCACCCGACCGGAGCAGTTCTTC.

This clonotype has ten or more counts. This chain joins TRBV20-1 and TRBJ1-4, with D hard to call. The CDR3 has 12 residues. Trimming left V 6 bases short and J 8 bases short, with 13 bases between. From germline, CDR1 is DFQATT and CDR2 SNEGSKA (reference sequence). CDR3 protein: CSAGSFREKLFF. The CDR3 DNA sequence: TGCAGTGCCGGCAGCTTTAGGGAAAAACTGTTTTTT.

This clonotype occurred a few times. The V gene is TRBV5-1, the J gene TRBJ2-5, with D uncertain. CDR1 and CDR2 (germline): SGHRS, YFSETQ. V lost 0 bases, J lost 7 bases, and 19 bases lay in between. The CDR3 consists of 16 residues. CDR3 coding DNA: TGCGCCAGCAGCTTGGGTGGCGGATGGTCCGTAGGGACCCAGTACTTC. Amino acid sequence: CASSLGGGWSVGTQYF. Full variable domain (outside the CDR3, taken from reference TRBV5-1 and TRBJ2-5): KAGVTQTPRYLIKTRGQQVTLSCSPISGHRSVSWYQQTPGQGLQFLFEYFSETQRNKGNFPGRFSGRQFSNSRSEMNVSTLELGDSALYLCASSLGGGWSVGTQYFGPGTRLLVL.

Regarding this clonotype: Because the CDR3 is missing its conserved closing phenylalanine or tryptophan, this is likely a read error. The chain recombines TRBV11-1 with TRBJ2-7, with D unclear. The CDR3 has 14 amino acids. Germline V CDR1 and CDR2: SGHAT, FQDESV (reference sequence). Trimming shortened V by 2 bases and J by 3 bases, and 11 bases separated the two germline ends. This CDR3 reads CASSLSDINYEQYS. As DNA, the CDR3 is TGTGCCAGCAGCTTATCTGACATCAACTACGAGCAGTACTCC.